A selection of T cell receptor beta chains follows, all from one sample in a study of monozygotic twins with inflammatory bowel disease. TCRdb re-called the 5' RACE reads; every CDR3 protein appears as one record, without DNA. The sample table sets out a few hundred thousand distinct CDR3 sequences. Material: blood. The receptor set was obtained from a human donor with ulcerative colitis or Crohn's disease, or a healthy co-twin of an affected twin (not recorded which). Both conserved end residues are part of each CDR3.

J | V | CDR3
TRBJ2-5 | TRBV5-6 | CASSRRGGQETQYF
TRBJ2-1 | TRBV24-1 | CATSDFHEQFF
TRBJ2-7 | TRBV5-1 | CASSPGQGFHEQYF
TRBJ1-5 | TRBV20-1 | CSARGGSNQPQHF
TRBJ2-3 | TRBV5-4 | CASSLARSSTDTQYF
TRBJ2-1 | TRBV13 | CASSQGGLRNEQFF
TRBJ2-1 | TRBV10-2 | CASSVTSGYNEQFF
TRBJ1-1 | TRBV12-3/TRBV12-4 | CASSLDGLNTEAFF
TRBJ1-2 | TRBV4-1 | CASSQPGQGLSKREGGYTF
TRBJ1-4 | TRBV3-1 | CASTKAGLTEKLFF
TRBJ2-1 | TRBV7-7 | CASSPGQGADEQFF
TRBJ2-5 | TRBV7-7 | CASSLRGGIRETQYF
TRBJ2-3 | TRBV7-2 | CASSLVPSGLGGDTQYF
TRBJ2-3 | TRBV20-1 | CSAREASGTDTQYF
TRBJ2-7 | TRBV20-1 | CSARDLGQGASYEQYF
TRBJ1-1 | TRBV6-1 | CASRTTGVAPGAFF
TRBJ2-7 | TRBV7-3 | CASSDGRSYEQYF
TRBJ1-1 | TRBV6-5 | CASSFISRGRADTEAFF
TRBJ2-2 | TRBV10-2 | CASRTSHTGELFF
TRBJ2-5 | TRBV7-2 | CASSNDRAETQYF
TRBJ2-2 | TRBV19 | CASTQVLTGELFF
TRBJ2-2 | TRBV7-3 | CASSPGRDTGELFF
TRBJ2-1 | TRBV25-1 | CASRDRGGYNEQFF
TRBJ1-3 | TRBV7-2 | CASSFSETGNTIYF
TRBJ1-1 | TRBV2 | CASRASTGENTEAFF
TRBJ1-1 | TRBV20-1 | CSARTRQGTAEAFF
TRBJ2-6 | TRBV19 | CASNLLFGAGANVLTF
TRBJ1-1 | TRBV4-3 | CASSQGGWGVSTEAFF
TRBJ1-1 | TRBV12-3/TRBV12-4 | CASSSRGRSMNTEAFF
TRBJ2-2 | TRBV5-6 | CASSPPATYTGELFF
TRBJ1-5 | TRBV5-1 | CASSLEGRGNQPQHF
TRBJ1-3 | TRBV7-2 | CASSLYGNTIYF